The entry below gives a single T cell receptor beta chain sequence along with its context. The antigen is undetermined. The entry originates in a study of memory CD4+ T cells and cytomegalovirus serostatus. As for the study in general: Of the healthy Belgian adults, fewer than 10 were CMV seropositive and about 24 seronegative. Broader study findings: Each of approximately 73 CMV-associated TCRbeta sequences occurred in one to five individuals. The CMV-associated TCR signature appears largely within the CD4+ memory repertoire.

The sort gate was single viable CD3+CD4+CD8-CD45RO+ cells for memory CD4+ T cells. CD4+ T cells were isolated by positive magnetic selection. Here immunoSEQ multiplex PCR was the method, and the copy in TCRdb shows in-frame clones only, minus some. The sample holds 40,000 to 55,000 clones, over 60% seen once. After removal of 7 bases from V and 11 bases from J, the junction contained 11 bases not matched to a gene. There are 13 residues in the CDR3. Germline V gene data show CDR1 as LNHDA and CDR2 as SQIVND (reference sequence). The clonotype originates from an adult in good health and CMV-seropositive. Sample: memory CD4+ T cells from blood. The chain links TRBV19 to TRBJ1-1; TRBD1 matches at 9 bases. The CDR3 reads CASTPQGQGEAFF. The CDR3 coding sequence is TGTGCCAGTACCCCCCAGGGACAGGGTGAGGCTTTCTTT.